The entry that follows covers one T cell receptor (beta chain) sequence. TCRdb keeps only in-frame clones here, not all; method: immunoSEQ multiplex PCR. The sample shows about 260,000 clones, 88% of them seen only once. The record originates from a study of blood T cell repertoires in COVID-19. Trimming at V came to 1 base and at J to 2 bases, leaving 5 bases not matched to a gene. The CDR3 runs to 16 residues. CDR1 and CDR2 from the germline V gene are SGHAT and FQNNGV. This clonotype was sampled from a woman between 40 and 55 years old with acute COVID-19. Input material: PBMCs or T cells enriched from blood (not recorded which). This chain connects TRBV11-2 to TRBJ2-5; TRBD2 matches at 9 bases. The chain's CDR3 is CASSLGSSGMQETQYF. The CDR3, as DNA: TGTGCCAGCAGCTTAGGGTCTAGCGGGATGCAAGAGACCCAGTACTTC.